This T cell receptor (beta chain) is from a study of early T cells in non-severe SARS-CoV-2 infection. TCRdb re-derived calls from the 5' RACE reads in MiXCR, one entry per CDR3 protein. The sample consists of roughly 80,000 distinct CDR3 sequences, about 6% of them appearing once. Germline V gene lookup returns CDR1 SGHRS and CDR2 YFSETQ. There are 14 residues in the CDR3. Between the trimmed V and J ends, which lost 0 bases and 3 bases, there was a span of 9 bases. The clonotype originates from an adult who was a healthcare worker with PCR-confirmed SARS-CoV-2 infection or an uninfected control (not recorded which). This sequence joins TRBV5-1 and TRBJ2-5, with no clear D. The specimen was whole blood. DNA of the CDR3: TGCGCCAGCAGCTTGGGGGCAGGTGAAGAGACCCAGTACTTC. Translating it yields CASSLGAGEETQYF. Full variable domain (missing parts from reference TRBV5-1 and TRBJ2-5): KAGVTQTPRYLIKTRGQQVTLSCSPISGHRSVSWYQQTPGQGLQFLFEYFSETQRNKGNFPGRFSGRQFSNSRSEMNVSTLELGDSALYLCASSLGAGEETQYFGPGTRLLVL.